Only a few counts were recorded for the clone carrying this T cell receptor beta chain. CDR1 is MNHEY and CDR2 is SMNVEV in the germline V gene (reference sequence). V shed 6 bases, J shed 7 bases, and the junction held 18 bases outside the gene matches. The CDR3 extends over 17 amino acids. The sample comes from a study of immune cell composition in non-small cell lung cancer. Generated by immunoSEQ multiplex PCR, the TCRdb table keeps only in-frame clones and is missing some. Among roughly 3,000 clones listed, 60% to 85% were seen once. The source material was lung tumor tissue. The sequence was collected from a human donor with non-small cell lung cancer. The chain is built from TRBV27 and TRBJ1-2; 9 positions agree with TRBD1. The CDR3 DNA sequence: TGTGCCAGCAGAAAATCGGGACAGGGAATTCGAATTAGTGGCTACACCTTC. This sequence encodes CASRKSGQGIRISGYTF.